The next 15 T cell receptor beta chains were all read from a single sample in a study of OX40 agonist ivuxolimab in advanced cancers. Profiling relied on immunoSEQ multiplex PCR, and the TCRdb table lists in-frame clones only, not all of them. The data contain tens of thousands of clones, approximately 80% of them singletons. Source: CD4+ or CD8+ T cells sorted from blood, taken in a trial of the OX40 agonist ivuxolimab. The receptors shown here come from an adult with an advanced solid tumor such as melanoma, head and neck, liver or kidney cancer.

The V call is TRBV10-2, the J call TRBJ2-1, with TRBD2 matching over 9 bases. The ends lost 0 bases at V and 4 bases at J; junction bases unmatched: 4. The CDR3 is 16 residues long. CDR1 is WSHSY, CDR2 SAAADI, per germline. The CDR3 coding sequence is TGCGCCAGCAGTGAGTCCTGGGCGGGGGGGTACAATGAGCAGTTCTTC. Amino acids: CASSESWAGGYNEQFF.

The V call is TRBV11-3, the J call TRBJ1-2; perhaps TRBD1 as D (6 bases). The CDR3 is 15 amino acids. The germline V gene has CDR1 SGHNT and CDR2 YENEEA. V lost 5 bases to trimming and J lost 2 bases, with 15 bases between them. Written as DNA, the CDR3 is TGTGCCAGCAGCCAGGGGACGCTCCAGAACTATGGCTACACCTTC. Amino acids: CASSQGTLQNYGYTF.

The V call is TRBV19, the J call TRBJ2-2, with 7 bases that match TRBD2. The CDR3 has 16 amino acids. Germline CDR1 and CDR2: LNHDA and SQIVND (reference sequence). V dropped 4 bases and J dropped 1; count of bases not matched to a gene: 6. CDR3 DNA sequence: TGTGCCAGTAGTACCCGGGAGGCGCGGAACACCGGGGAGCTGTTTTTT. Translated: CASSTREARNTGELFF.

The CDR3 DNA reads as TGTGCCACCAGCAGAGATTGGGACAGGGGAAATTCACCCCTCCACTTT. This encodes CATSRDWDRGNSPLHF. The chain employs TRBV15 and TRBJ1-6, with 10 bases identical to TRBD1. Germline CDR1 and CDR2: LNHNV and YYDKDF (reference sequence). The CDR3 is made up of 16 amino acids. Trimming took 0 bases from V and 7 from J; bases not matched to a gene: 3.

DNA for the CDR3: TGTGCCAGCACCGTAAATAGAGGGGGAGCTTTCTTT. Amino acids: CASTVNRGGAFF. The V gene is TRBV2, the J gene TRBJ1-1, with D possibly TRBD1 on 6 matching bases. This CDR3 spans 12 amino acids. Germline V gives CDR1 SNHLY, CDR2 FYNNEI. V dropped 7 bases and J dropped 10 bases, with 16 bases sitting between them.

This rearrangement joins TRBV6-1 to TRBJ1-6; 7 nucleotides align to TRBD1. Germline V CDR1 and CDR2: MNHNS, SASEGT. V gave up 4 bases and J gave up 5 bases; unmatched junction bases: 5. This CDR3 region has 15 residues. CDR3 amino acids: CASSATGTDNSPLHF. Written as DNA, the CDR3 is TGTGCCAGCAGTGCTACCGGGACAGATAATTCACCCCTCCACTTT.

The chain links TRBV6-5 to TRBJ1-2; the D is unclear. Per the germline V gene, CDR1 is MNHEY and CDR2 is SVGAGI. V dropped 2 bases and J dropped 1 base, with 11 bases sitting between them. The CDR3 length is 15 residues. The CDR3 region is CASSYEESFNYGYTF. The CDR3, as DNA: TGTGCCAGCAGTTACGAAGAGTCATTTAACTATGGCTACACCTTC.

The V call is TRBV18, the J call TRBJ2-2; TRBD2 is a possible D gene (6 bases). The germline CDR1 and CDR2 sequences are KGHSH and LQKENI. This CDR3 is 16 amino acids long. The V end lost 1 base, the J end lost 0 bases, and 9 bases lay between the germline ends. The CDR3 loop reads CASSPLGGTNTGELFF. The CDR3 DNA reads TGTGCCAGCTCACCACTTGGGGGGACGAACACCGGGGAGCTGTTTTTT.

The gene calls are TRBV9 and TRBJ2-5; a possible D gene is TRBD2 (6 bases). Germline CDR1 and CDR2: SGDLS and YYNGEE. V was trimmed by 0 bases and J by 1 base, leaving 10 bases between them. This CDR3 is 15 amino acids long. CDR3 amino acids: CASSVGLASQETQYF. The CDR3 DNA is TGTGCCAGCAGCGTAGGGCTAGCGAGCCAAGAGACCCAGTACTTC.

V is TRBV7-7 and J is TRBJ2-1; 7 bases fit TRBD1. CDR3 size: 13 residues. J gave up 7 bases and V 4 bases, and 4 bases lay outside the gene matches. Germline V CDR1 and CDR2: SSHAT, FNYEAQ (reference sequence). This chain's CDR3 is CASSSGQWNEQFF. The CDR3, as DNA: TGTGCCAGCAGCTCGGGACAGTGGAATGAGCAGTTCTTC.

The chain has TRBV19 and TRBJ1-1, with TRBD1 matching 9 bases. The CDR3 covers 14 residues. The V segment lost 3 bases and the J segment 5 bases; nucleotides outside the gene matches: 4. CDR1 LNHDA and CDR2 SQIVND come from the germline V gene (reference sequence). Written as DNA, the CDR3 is TGTGCCAGTAGTATTGGGGGACAGGGTACTGAAGCTTTCTTT. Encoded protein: CASSIGGQGTEAFF.

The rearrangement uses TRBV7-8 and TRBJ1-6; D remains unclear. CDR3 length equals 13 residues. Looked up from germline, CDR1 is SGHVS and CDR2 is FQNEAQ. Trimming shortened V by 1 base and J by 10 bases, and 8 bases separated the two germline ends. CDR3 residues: CASSLEGHSPLHF. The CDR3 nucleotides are TGTGCCAGCAGCTTAGAGGGTCACTCACCCCTCCACTTT.

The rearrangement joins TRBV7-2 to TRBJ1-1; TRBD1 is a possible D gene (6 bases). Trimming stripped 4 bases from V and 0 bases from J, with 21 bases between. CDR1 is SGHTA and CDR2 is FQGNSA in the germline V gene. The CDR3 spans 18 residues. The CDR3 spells CASSSLGGGSFLNTEAFF. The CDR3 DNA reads TGTGCCAGCAGCTCCCTAGGGGGGGGGTCTTTTTTGAACACTGAAGCTTTCTTT.

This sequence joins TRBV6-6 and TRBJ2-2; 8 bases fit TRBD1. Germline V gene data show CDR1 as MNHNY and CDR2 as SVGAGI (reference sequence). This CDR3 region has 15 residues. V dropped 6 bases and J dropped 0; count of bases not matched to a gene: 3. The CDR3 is CASRLTGANTGELFF. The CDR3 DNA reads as TGTGCCAGCAGATTGACAGGGGCGAACACCGGGGAGCTGTTTTTT.

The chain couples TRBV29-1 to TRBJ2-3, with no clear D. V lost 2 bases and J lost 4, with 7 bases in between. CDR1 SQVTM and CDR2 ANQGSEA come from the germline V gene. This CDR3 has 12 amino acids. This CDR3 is CSVEFNADTQYF. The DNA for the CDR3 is TGCAGCGTTGAATTTAACGCAGATACGCAGTATTTT.